The 22 T cell receptor beta chains below all came from one sample that was sequenced in a study of control samples from healthy donors and cancer patients. Profiled with immunoSEQ multiplex PCR; TCRdb holds only in-frame clones, not every one. This table holds under 65,000 clones, around 86% found once. Sequencing used PBMCs. The origin of the receptors is a woman aged 50 to 65 with lung cancer.

The chain employs TRBV30 and TRBJ1-6; D remains unclear. The germline CDR1 and CDR2 sequences are GTSNPN and SVGIG (reference sequence). The CDR3 sequence is 12 residues long. V shed 0 bases and J shed 15 bases, with 12 bases lying between them. CDR3 DNA: TGTGCCTGGAGTGTGGGGTCCAAGGACCTCCACTTT. It specifies CAWSVGSKDLHF.

The rearrangement uses TRBV5-1 and TRBJ2-3; the match to TRBD1 covers 9 bases. This CDR3 spans 15 amino acids. V was clipped by 3 bases and J by 2 bases; unmatched bases: 4. CDR1 and CDR2 (germline): SGHRS, YFSETQ. CDR3 amino acids: CASSSGTGSTDTQYF. CDR3 nucleotides: TGCGCCAGCAGCTCCGGGACAGGGTCCACAGATACGCAGTATTTT.

This chain connects TRBV28 to TRBJ2-7, with D possibly matching TRBD1 (6 bases). Germline CDR1 MDHEN, CDR2 SYDVKM. Trimming removed 6 bases from V and 3 bases from J, with 12 bases in between. The CDR3 is 13 residues long. The CDR3 spells CASRATGNYEQYF. The DNA for the CDR3 is TGTGCCAGCAGGGCGACAGGAAACTACGAGCAGTACTTC.

V is TRBV27 and J is TRBJ2-3; 7 positions match TRBD2. This CDR3 has 14 residues. The junction had 5 bases not matched to a gene; V was cut back by 3 bases and J by 5 bases. Per the germline V gene, CDR1 is MNHEY and CDR2 is SMNVEV (reference sequence). The CDR3 spells CASSLGGGGDTQYF. Written as DNA, the CDR3 is TGTGCCAGCAGTTTGGGGGGGGGTGGAGATACGCAGTATTTT.

V gene TRBV11-3 combines with J gene TRBJ2-1; TRBD2 might be the D (5 bases). The CDR3 consists of 12 residues. Germline V gene sequence: CDR1 SGHNT, CDR2 YENEEA. V shed 2 bases and J shed 8 bases, with 7 bases lying between them. The CDR3 DNA is TGTGCCAGCAGCTTACTAGCTGATGAGCAGTTCTTC. This translates into CASSLLADEQFF.

The genes are TRBV5-6 and TRBJ2-2, with D possibly TRBD1 on 6 matching bases. Trimming left V 0 bases short and J 2 bases short, with 8 bases between. CDR1 SGHDT and CDR2 YYEEEE come from the germline V gene. The CDR3 has 15 residues. The CDR3 protein is CASSLAGTNTGELFF. In nucleotides, the CDR3 is TGTGCCAGCAGCTTGGCCGGGACAAACACCGGGGAGCTGTTTTTT.

The V call is TRBV15, the J call TRBJ1-6, with TRBD1 identical over 9 bases. Germline CDR1 and CDR2: LNHNV and YYDKDF (reference sequence). The CDR3 runs to 16 residues. Germline trimming cut 1 base from V and 7 bases from J; bases unmatched to any gene: 5. The chain's CDR3 is CATSRGSGQGNSPLHF. As DNA, the CDR3 is TGTGCCACCAGCAGAGGTTCGGGACAGGGCAATTCACCCCTCCACTTT.

V usage is TRBV6-5 and J usage is TRBJ1-1, with 7 bases matching TRBD1. In germline, CDR1 is MNHEY, CDR2 SVGAGI. The CDR3 is made up of 12 amino acids. V was clipped by 7 bases and J by 4 bases; unmatched bases: 3. Here the CDR3 DNA reads TGTGCCAGCAACAGGGGTGCCACTGAAGCTTTCTTT. Amino acid sequence: CASNRGATEAFF.

The rearrangement uses TRBV6-5 and TRBJ1-1; D unclear. The germline V gene encodes CDR1 MNHEY and CDR2 SVGAGI. This CDR3 is built from 14 residues. The ends were cut back, 5 bases at V and 1 base at J, with 11 bases in the middle. This CDR3 is CASSPHNTNTEAFF. The CDR3 nucleotides are TGTGCCAGCAGTCCCCACAACACGAACACTGAAGCTTTCTTT.

V and J are TRBV28 and TRBJ1-1, with TRBD1 matching over 7 bases. This CDR3 has 14 amino acids. Germline V gene data show CDR1 as MDHEN and CDR2 as SYDVKM. J lost 3 bases, V lost 8 bases, and 9 bases had no gene match. The CDR3 coding sequence is TGTGCCAGCCGGGAAGGGGGCGCGGACACTGAAGCTTTCTTT. Translated: CASREGGADTEAFF.

The gene calls are TRBV7-9 and TRBJ1-1; TRBD1 agrees at 7 bases. The germline CDR1 and CDR2 sequences are SEHNR and FQNEAQ (reference sequence). Trimming at V came to 5 bases and at J to 3 bases, leaving 9 bases not matched to a gene. There are 15 residues in the CDR3. The CDR3 loop is CASSVKGGADTEAFF. The CDR3 coding sequence is TGTGCCAGCAGCGTAAAAGGGGGCGCGGACACTGAAGCTTTCTTT.

The CDR3 sequence is CASSRNRDPNEKLFF. The CDR3 DNA is TGTGCCAGCAGCCGCAACCGGGACCCTAATGAAAAACTGTTTTTT. This chain uses TRBV6-5 with TRBJ1-4; the D gene is possibly TRBD1 (5 bases). V dropped 6 bases and J dropped 3 bases, with 14 bases sitting between them. The CDR3 consists of 15 residues. Per germline, CDR1 MNHEY and CDR2 SVGAGI.

In DNA, the CDR3 is TGTGCCAGCAGCCCCCCAAGGGGCAATGAAAAACTGTTTTTT. Protein sequence: CASSPPRGNEKLFF. This sequence joins TRBV7-9 and TRBJ1-4, with a weak D call TRBD1 (5 bases). The CDR3 covers 14 residues. Germline CDR1 SEHNR, CDR2 FQNEAQ (reference sequence). Trimming stripped 5 bases from V and 5 bases from J, with 12 bases between.

V gene TRBV28 combines with J gene TRBJ1-2; D gene ambiguous. The CDR3 sequence is 15 residues long. V was trimmed by 0 bases and J by 4 bases, leaving 12 bases between them. Germline V gene lookup returns CDR1 MDHEN and CDR2 SYDVKM. CDR3 bases: TGTGCCAGCAGTTTATGGCCGGCTTATGTCTATGGCTACACCTTC. Its protein product is CASSLWPAYVYGYTF.

This chain links TRBV30 with TRBJ2-2; D is unclear. This CDR3 has 14 residues. The ends were cut back, 1 base at V and 4 bases at J, with 10 bases in the middle. Germline-derived CDR1 and CDR2 are GTSNPN and SVGIG (reference sequence). The DNA of the CDR3 is TGTGCCTGGAGTGATAATCTGCTCACCGGGGAGCTGTTTTTT. Residues: CAWSDNLLTGELFF.

This clone was seen just once. V gene TRBV6-5 combines with J gene TRBJ2-6; D gene ambiguous. This CDR3 has 14 residues. Trimming stripped 6 bases from V and 1 base from J, with 7 bases between. Per germline, CDR1 MNHEY and CDR2 SVGAGI. The CDR3 sequence is CASRRDSGANVLTF. CDR3 DNA sequence: TGTGCCAGCAGGAGAGATTCTGGGGCCAACGTCCTGACTTTC.

The V and J genes are TRBV4-1 and TRBJ1-2, with 7 bases matching TRBD1. Germline V gene lookup returns CDR1 MGHRA and CDR2 YSYEKL. Germline trimming cut 0 bases from V and 8 bases from J; bases unmatched to any gene: 6. CDR3 size: 14 residues. As DNA, the CDR3 is TGCGCCAGCAGCCAAGAGGGACAGATCTTAGGCTACACCTTC. Translation: CASSQEGQILGYTF.

The rearrangement uses TRBV18 and TRBJ1-1; maybe TRBD1 (6 bases). Looked up from germline, CDR1 is KGHSH and CDR2 is LQKENI. Trimming removed 2 bases at V and 6 bases at J, with 16 bases between. There are 15 residues in the CDR3. The DNA of the CDR3 is TGTGCCAGCTCACCATTCTCAGGGAGGGGGGCTGAAGCTTTCTTT. Translated, it gives CASSPFSGRGAEAFF.

The rearrangement uses TRBV19 and TRBJ1-1; D gene ambiguous. V shed 3 bases and J shed 4 bases, with 12 bases lying between them. Germline CDR1 and CDR2: LNHDA and SQIVND (reference sequence). This CDR3 region has 14 residues. The CDR3 is CASSISGQTTEAFF. The CDR3 DNA follows: TGTGCCAGTAGTATCTCCGGGCAGACCACTGAAGCTTTCTTT.

The CDR3 bases are TGTGCCAGCAGTGACCGGGGGGGTTCGATTAACTATGGCTACACCTTC. Amino acid sequence: CASSDRGGSINYGYTF. The rearrangement joins TRBV9 to TRBJ1-2, with a tentative D call TRBD1 (5 bases). The CDR3 covers 16 residues. The germline V gene has CDR1 SGDLS and CDR2 YYNGEE. V dropped 5 bases and J dropped 1 base, with 18 bases sitting between them.

The J gene is TRBJ1-5, the V gene TRBV19; D possibly corresponds to TRBD1 (5 bases). Trimming cost V 6 bases and J 0 bases, with 15 bases left between them. There are 16 residues in the CDR3. Germline CDR1 and CDR2: LNHDA and SQIVND (reference sequence). The CDR3 here is CASSPMGGYSNQPQHF. CDR3 in DNA: TGTGCCAGTAGCCCCATGGGGGGTTATAGCAATCAGCCCCAGCATTTT.

This chain connects TRBV27 to TRBJ1-5, with D hard to call. The CDR3 covers 13 residues. Trimming took off 4 bases at V and 4 bases at J, with 8 bases between the two ends. The germline V gene has CDR1 MNHEY and CDR2 SMNVEV (reference sequence). CDR3 protein: CASSSHINQPQHF. CDR3 DNA sequence: TGTGCCAGCAGTTCCCACATAAATCAGCCCCAGCATTTT.